This TCR beta chain appears in the sequencing data of a study of shared clonotypes between healthy human individuals (dated by TCRdb to about 2020). For the study in its entirety: A couple of women and three men aged 18 to 49 years were included in the cohort. The study deeply sequenced blood TCR repertoires of 5 or 6 healthy adults to estimate repertoire size and the extent of clonotype sharing between individuals. To increase sequencing depth and limit assay-specific biases, different laboratories used diverse techniques to prepare libraries and sequence TCR repertoires. Each donor's leukapheresis produced roughly between roughly 0.85 and 9.5 billion PBMCs.

TCR CDR3 regions were amplified from genomic DNA by multiplex PCR using the deep immunoSEQ assay. Extracted genomic DNA from each cell subset was distributed evenly across all wells of several immunoSEQ 96-well plates, and each plate was treated as a replicate. Each replicate PCR for unsorted PBMC received 300 to 350 ng genomic DNA, equal to about 30,000 T cell genomes. Ten immunoSEQ deep assay plates were used to sequence the unsorted PBMC genomic DNA. The purified libraries were quantified using a Qubit 3.0 fluorometer, sized with a Bioanalyzer 2100, and then quantified again using the KAPA Library Quantification kit. Every immunoSEQ 96-well plate was sequenced on a dedicated single-read 150-cycle Illumina NextSeq 550 flow cell. The authors' pipeline ran thus. Because only junctional sequences without quality scores were contained in the immunoSEQ output, filtering matching that applied to full-length reads could not be performed. Sequences were annotated with PyIR, a Python wrapper for IgBLAST v1.9, using IMGT germline references to assign V/J genes and CDR3. Reads were filtered out if the reads had weak V/J assignments (E-value above 1e-6), no CDR3, stop codons, out-of-frame junctions, or ambiguous translated residues. V3J clonotypes were defined as sequences sharing an identical inferred V gene, J gene, and CDR3 amino acid sequence. Percentage overlap between repertoires was computed as shared unique clonotypes divided by the size of the smaller repertoire. Repertoire richness was assessed with RTK rarefaction, the Chao1 estimator, and Recon v2.1 estimates of unobserved clonotypes. TCRdb took over this immuneACCESS table, retaining in-frame rearrangements with V and J assigned. Such tables are incomplete; in checked studies, under half of the missing clones stem from an unresolved V gene, and the remainder is unexplained. From that table come the V and J calls and clone size; the DNA was used to work out D and trimming. Recorded for this sample are about half a million clones; about 84% of them occurred a single time. The top ten clonotypes cover approximately 12% of the sample.

On this clone itself: The antigen this receptor binds is unknown. The sample holds no much larger clone one base away, and base qualities are not on file.

CDR1 and CDR2, per the germline V gene, are WSHSY and SAAADI. Its CDR3 holds 14 amino acids, cysteine through phenylalanine. CDR3 DNA only is kept here, 42 bases in frame from base 1. V lost 4 bases and J lost 5 bases; the stretch between them is 11 bases long. Results the study describes overall, beyond this receptor: Sampling was limited to blood, and TCR repertoires in tissue likely differ from TCR repertoires in blood. Pairwise subsampling led to the expectation that sequencing depth would affect the degree of clonotype sharing among donors. The small number of donors limited the genetic and exposure-history diversity represented.

The donors were healthy, HIV-negative adults with no recently reported acute infections or vaccinations. Every donor was a Caucasian adult residing in Nashville, Tennessee, USA. For unsorted samples, 100 million or so PBMCs were counted, and genomic DNA was extracted using the QIAamp DNA Blood Mini kit. Blood was collected by leukapheresis, and PBMCs were isolated by Ficoll-Histopaque density gradient centrifugation and then cryopreserved in liquid nitrogen vapor phase. Source material: PBMCs. This sequence was found in a woman aged 40 to 55 in good health. Some clones in this sample may be carry-over from other donors' samples. The chain employs TRBV10-2 and TRBJ1-4; the D gene cannot be resolved reliably. The CDR3 protein sequence reads: CASSADGKNEKLFF. The nucleotide sequence is given as TGCGCCAGCAGTGCGGACGGCAAGAATGAAAAACTGTTTTTT.